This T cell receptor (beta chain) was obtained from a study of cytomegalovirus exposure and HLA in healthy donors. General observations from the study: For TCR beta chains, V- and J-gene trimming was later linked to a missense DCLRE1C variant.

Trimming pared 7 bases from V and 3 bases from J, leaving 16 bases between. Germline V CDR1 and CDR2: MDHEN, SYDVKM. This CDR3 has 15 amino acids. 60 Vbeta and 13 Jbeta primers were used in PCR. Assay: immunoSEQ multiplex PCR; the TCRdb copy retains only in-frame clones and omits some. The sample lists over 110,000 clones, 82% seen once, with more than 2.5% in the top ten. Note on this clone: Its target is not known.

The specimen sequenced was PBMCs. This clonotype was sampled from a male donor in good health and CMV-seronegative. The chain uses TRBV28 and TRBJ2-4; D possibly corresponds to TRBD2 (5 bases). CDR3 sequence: CASTPGFKGKNIQYF. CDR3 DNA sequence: TGTGCCAGCACCCCGGGATTCAAAGGCAAAAACATTCAGTACTTC.